The 4 T cell receptor beta chains listed next were all sequenced from one sample in a study of T-cell reconstitution after alpha-beta-depleted transplantation in children. Preparation of the TCRbeta library was carried out with unique molecular identifiers. TCRdb fed the PCR reads into MiXCR, producing one record per CDR3 protein. The sample records about 210,000 distinct CDR3 sequences, roughly 18% being singletons. The specimen was PBMCs, mostly from graft donor cells, collected 360 days after TCRalphabeta/CD19-depleted stem cell transplant. These receptors came from a male patient aged 2-9 years who had a stem cell transplant for acute lymphoblastic leukemia, so the T cells may come from the graft donor.

The V call is TRBV10-3, the J call TRBJ2-1; TRBD2 agrees at 8 bases. Germline trimming cut 3 bases from V and 9 bases from J; bases unmatched to any gene: 13. The germline CDR1 and CDR2 sequences are ENHRY and SYGVKD. The CDR3 is made up of 16 amino acids. The CDR3 nucleotides are TGTGCCATCAGTGACCCAAGTGGTCCCGCGGGGGGTGAGCAGTTCTTC. Protein product: CAISDPSGPAGGEQFF.

Remarks on this clonotype: This may be a read error: a much more frequent sequence differs by one nucleotide. V usage is TRBV7-8 and J usage is TRBJ1-5; D gene unclear. The germline V gene has CDR1 SGHVS and CDR2 FQNEAQ. The CDR3 is made up of 14 amino acids. The CDR3 sequence is CAGSLVSGNQPQHF. The CDR3 region has the DNA TGTGCCGGCAGCTTAGTAAGCGGCAATCAGCCCCAGCATTTT.

This chain uses TRBV11-2 with TRBJ1-2; perhaps TRBD1 as D (6 bases). V was trimmed by 3 bases and J by 6 bases, leaving 17 bases between them. This CDR3 has 15 residues. Germline V gene lookup returns CDR1 SGHAT and CDR2 FQNNGV. The CDR3, as DNA: TGTGCCAGCAGCTTTCCGGACTTTAGGGGGAATGGCTACACCTTC. Protein sequence: CASSFPDFRGNGYTF. The variable domain in full, with the rest retrieved from reference TRBV11-2 and TRBJ1-2, is EAGVAQSPRYKIIEKRQSVAFWCNPISGHATLYWYQQILGQGPKLLIQFQNNGVVDDSQLPKDRFSAERLKGVDSTLKIQPAKLEDSAVYLCASSFPDFRGNGYTFGSGTRLTVV.

This clonotype was counted only a few times. The V gene is TRBV12-3 or TRBV12-4, the J gene TRBJ2-3; D is tentatively TRBD1 or TRBD2 (5 bases each). Deletions cut 5 bases from V and 4 bases from J, with 10 bases between. The CDR3 has 13 amino acids. The CDR3 region has the DNA TGTGCCAGCAGTCCCCGGGGCCCAGATACGCAGTATTTT. It translates to CASSPRGPDTQYF.